This T cell receptor (beta chain) was sequenced in a study of Graves' ophthalmopathy and Graves' hyperthyroidism. The CDR3 totals 16 residues. V lost 3 bases, J lost 5 bases, and 10 bases stayed unmatched. Germline assignment: CDR1 MNHEY and CDR2 SMNVEV (reference sequence). This clonotype was observed many times. Antigen: not known. From RNA, the CDR3 regions of TCR beta chains were amplified and sequenced. Amplification began with first-round RT-PCR using HTBI primers, then second-round multiplex PCR was performed. Each CDR3 protein gets one entry after TCRdb re-called the multiplex PCR reads with MiXCR. The table includes hundreds of thousands of distinct CDR3 sequences, around 20% detected once. Points from the study as a whole: Most expanded clonotypes in thyroid above 0.001 frequency also showed up in blood. Its predictions of ophthalmopathy progression gave the model 60% to 71% sensitivity and approximately 72% specificity.

This sequence joins TRBV27 and TRBJ2-5; 9 bases match TRBD2. The receptor was isolated from a woman aged 18-30 years with stable Graves' hyperthyroidism. The sequencing sample was made of peripheral blood. CDR3 sequence (DNA): TGTGCCAGCAGTTTCCTCCGGGCTAGCGGGGCGGAGACCCAGTACTTC. Encoded protein: CASSFLRASGAETQYF.